This T cell receptor (beta chain) derives from a study of T cell repertoires in cytomegalovirus infection. This clonotype has just a few counts. The CDR3 totals 14 residues. The V segment lost 5 bases and the J segment 2 bases; nucleotides outside the gene matches: 4. In germline, CDR1 is SEHNR, CDR2 FQNEAQ (reference sequence). TCRdb independently ran MiXCR on the reads; one entry per CDR3 protein. The sample shows about 490,000 distinct CDR3 sequences, around a quarter of them seen only once. This clonotype originated in a human donor in good health (CMV status not recorded). Some clones in this sample may be carry-over from other donors' samples. Sequencing input: PBMCs. The chain joins TRBV7-9 to TRBJ2-3; TRBD2 matches 7 bases. CDR3 in DNA: TGTGCCAGCAGCACGACTAGCCTCACAGATACGCAGTATTTT. It encodes CASSTTSLTDTQYF.